This T cell receptor (beta chain) was identified in a study of vaccination effects on CD4 cells after COVID-19. General study findings and limits: Late post-vaccination samples showed marked contraction of infection- and vaccine-induced clones.

Antigen-specific CD4+ T cells expanded by the ViraFEST assay with viral peptide pools were then sequenced. Culture proceeded for approximately nine days, and CD4+ T cells were then isolated. Either the BNT162b2 or mRNA-1273 vaccine was given to participants in two doses. Each vaccine recipient was nucleocapsid antibody negative and had no prior SARS-CoV-2 infection. PBMC were cultured at fewer than 2.5 million per well with 9 to 10 IU/ml IL-2 and 10 ug/ml peptides. Half-medium changes using IL-2 medium occurred on days 3 and 7. As to this clone: Its antigen is unidentified.

V was pared by 0 bases and J by 4 bases, with 9 bases between. Germline V lookup: CDR1 ENHRY, CDR2 SYGVKD. The CDR3 contains 14 residues. The data were produced by immunoSEQ multiplex PCR, yet TCRdb's version contains in-frame clones alone and is incomplete. This table has over 25,000 clones, 75% to 90% appearing once. The receptor comes from a human donor who received a COVID-19 vaccine. Some clones in this sample may be carry-over from other donors' samples. Here the sequenced sample was CD4+ T cells from PBMCs cultured with SARS-CoV-2 spike peptides, taken after COVID-19 vaccination. V is TRBV10-3 and J is TRBJ1-2, with D tentatively TRBD1 (5 bases). This CDR3 is CAISESGVGYGYTF. The CDR3 DNA is TGTGCCATCAGTGAGTCGGGGGTGGGCTATGGCTACACCTTC.